Described below is a single T cell receptor beta chain sequence and its context. In its sample, this clonotype was seen many times. Its binding antigen is unknown. No per-base quality is available; no much larger clone lies one base away. Profiling of TCR beta VDJ combinations and CDR3 sequences used genomic DNA as the template. An Illumina HiSeq 2000 was the platform used for TCR repertoire sequencing. Per the authors' processing: Repertoire assessment relied on Simpson's diversity index, CDR3 size and DJ length profiles, and TRBV/TRBJ rearrangement plots. Whichever DNA sequence was most abundant in the deep sequencing data was defined as the immunodominant clone. CDR3 amino acid sequences were checked for sharing across subjects and were also compared against the VDJdb database and published repertoires. Starting from the raw public reads, TCRdb applied fastp trimming at Q25, assembled clones with MiXCR and retained in-frame beta chains. CDR3 protein sequences are deduplicated, and each keeps its most common genes and DNA. TCRdb's processing, not the study's, gives the V and J calls here. The sample yields 200,000 or so distinct CDR3 sequences; 55% to 70% were counted once. 46% of the sample is taken by the ten largest.

V and J are truncated by 0 bases and 0 bases respectively, leaving an intervening sequence of 12 bases. According to the germline V gene, CDR1 reads MGHRA and CDR2 reads YSYEKL. Including the terminal cysteine and phenylalanine, the CDR3 comprises 18 residues. Only the CDR3 DNA is retained, 54 bases long and in frame from the first base. The study deep-sequenced TCR repertoires of sorted CD4+ and CD8+ blood T cells from severe aplastic anemia patients and healthy subjects. Ficoll-Paque density gradient centrifugation was used to isolate peripheral blood mononuclear cells. Before DNA was extracted, CD4+ and CD8+ T cells were sorted using either FACS or magnetic beads. The data were obtained in a study of CD8+CD57+ T cells in acquired aplastic anemia (dated by TCRdb to about 2018). With regard to the full study: DNA extracted from sorted CD4+ and CD8+ cells had a mean of roughly 3 ug, with a range of about 0.19 to 27.4 ug.

General conclusions and limits of the study: Fewer than 30 CD8+ CDR3 sequences were found in both patients and controls but appeared to be highly expressed in patients and within the immunodominant clones of the patients. No significant difference in CD8+ Simpson's diversity was found between patients and healthy controls (P=0.060).

The clonotype originates from a human donor with severe aplastic anemia or a healthy control (not recorded which). Sample: sorted CD4+, CD8+, or CD8+CD57+ T cells (not recorded which) from PBMCs. The sequence is built from TRBV4-1 and TRBJ2-6; the D segment could be TRBD1, given 6 matching bases. At the DNA level, the sequence is TGCGCCAGCAGCCAAGATCTGGGGGCGAACTCTGGGGCCAACGTCCTGACTTTC. Translated, this is CASSQDLGANSGANVLTF.